The 24 T cell receptor beta chains listed next were all sequenced from one sample in a study of human T cells and chemical hapten exposure. Time point meaning: patch test 2, 6 weeks after DPC sensitization. Indicated treatment: therapeutic diphenylcyclopropenone sensitization with weekly scalp DPC. From the RACE reads, TCRdb called clonotypes with MiXCR, one entry per CDR3 protein. The table has about 140,000 distinct CDR3 sequences, approximately 12% seen once; the top ten hold 1.1% to 1.5%. The sample consisted of whole blood, taken in connection with sensitization to the hapten diphenylcyclopropenone (DPC). Receptor source: a woman aged 45 to 65 with alopecia areata. Some clones in this sample may be carry-over from other donors' samples.

V usage is TRBV27 and J usage is TRBJ1-5; TRBD1 matches at 8 bases. Germline V lookup: CDR1 MNHEY, CDR2 SMNVEV (reference sequence). The CDR3 is made up of 13 amino acids. The V gene end was trimmed by 6 bases and the J gene end by 9 bases; junction bases not matched to a gene: 7. The CDR3 DNA is TGTGCCAGCAGCGACAGGGGCGTTCTGCCCCAGCATTTT. Its translation is CASSDRGVLPQHF.

This clonotype was detected many times. The V and J genes are TRBV28 and TRBJ1-5; TRBD1 matches at 10 bases. CDR3 length equals 15 residues. J gave up 5 bases and V 7 bases, and 8 bases lay outside the gene matches. Germline assignment: CDR1 MDHEN and CDR2 SYDVKM. The CDR3 DNA sequence: TGTGCCAGCACCAAAGGCGGGACAGGGGATCAGCCCCAGCATTTT. This translates into CASTKGGTGDQPQHF.

V and J are TRBV6-1 and TRBJ1-3; D remains unclear. V shed 3 bases and J shed 0 bases, with 6 bases lying between them. CDR1 and CDR2 (germline): MNHNS, SASEGT. This CDR3 has 14 residues. The CDR3, as DNA: TGTGCCAGCAGTGATTCAGTCTCTGGAAACACCATATATTTT. This codes for CASSDSVSGNTIYF.

This clonotype was detected many times. V and J are TRBV5-6 and TRBJ2-5, with D possibly TRBD2 on 5 matching bases. Trimming cost V 4 bases and J 4 bases, with 11 bases left between them. From germline, CDR1 is SGHDT and CDR2 YYEEEE. CDR3 length: 13 residues. The CDR3 region has the DNA TGTGCCAGCAGCCGGCCGGGGTTAGAGACCCAGTACTTC. Its protein is CASSRPGLETQYF. Full variable domain (missing parts from reference TRBV5-6 and TRBJ2-5): DAGVTQSPTHLIKTRGQQVTLRCSPKSGHDTVSWYQQALGQGPQFIFQYYEEEERQRGNFPDRFSGHQFPNYSSELNVNALLLGDSALYLCASSRPGLETQYFGPGTRLLVL.

This clonotype was seen ten or more times. The rearrangement joins TRBV20-1 to TRBJ2-3, with D perhaps matching TRBD1 (5 bases). Germline CDR1 is DFQATT and CDR2 is SNEGSKA (reference sequence). Trimming cost V 6 bases and J 0 bases, with 10 bases left between them. The CDR3 is 13 residues long. The CDR3 region has the DNA TGCAGTGCGGGGCGGCCAAGCACAGATACGCAGTATTTT. Protein: CSAGRPSTDTQYF.

V gene TRBV20-1 combines with J gene TRBJ2-1, with D possibly TRBD2 on 5 matching bases. Germline values: CDR1 DFQATT, CDR2 SNEGSKA (reference sequence). Trimming stripped 0 bases from V and 0 bases from J, with 12 bases between. The CDR3 sequence is 16 residues long. This CDR3 is CSAREGKGSSYNEQFF. As DNA, the CDR3 is TGCAGTGCTAGAGAAGGAAAAGGGAGCTCCTACAATGAGCAGTTCTTC.

This chain connects TRBV19 to TRBJ2-1; the D gene is possibly TRBD2 (6 bases). The ends were cut back, 4 bases at V and 4 bases at J, with 17 bases in the middle. In germline, CDR1 is LNHDA, CDR2 SQIVND (reference sequence). The CDR3 consists of 16 residues. CDR3 sequence (DNA): TGTGCCAGTAGTACGACACCATGGAGGGCGTACAATGAGCAGTTCTTC. This encodes CASSTTPWRAYNEQFF.

In this sample, this clonotype turned up many times. The chain is built from TRBV6-2 or TRBV6-3 and TRBJ1-1; 7 bases agree with TRBD1. Looked up from germline, CDR1 is MNHEY and CDR2 is SVGEGT. The CDR3 runs 16 residues. The ends lost 8 bases at V and 3 bases at J; junction bases unmatched: 15. As DNA, the CDR3 is TGTGCCAGCGGAAGGGAAACAGGGGAGCCGGACACTGAAGCTTTCTTT. It codes for CASGRETGEPDTEAFF.

A few counts support this clonotype. The chain joins TRBV6-5 to TRBJ1-1; D is unresolved. Germline CDR1 reads MNHEY; CDR2 reads SVGAGI. This CDR3 comprises 14 residues. The germline V and J ends were trimmed by 2 bases and 2 bases, with 9 bases remaining between them. CDR3 DNA: TGTGCCAGCAGTTACGGACGGGCCAACACTGAAGCTTTCTTT. As protein: CASSYGRANTEAFF.

This clonotype was seen more than once but under ten times. J is TRBJ1-3 and V is TRBV20-1; TRBD1 is a possible D gene (5 bases). Germline-derived CDR1 and CDR2 are DFQATT and SNEGSKA (reference sequence). The CDR3 covers 15 residues. The germline V and J ends were trimmed by 1 base and 3 bases, with 13 bases remaining between them. CDR3 region: CSARVTGGDGNTIYF. The DNA for the CDR3 is TGCAGTGCTAGAGTAACAGGAGGCGATGGAAACACCATATATTTT.

The V call is TRBV4-3, the J call TRBJ2-7; D perhaps matches TRBD2 (5 bases). The CDR3 extends over 17 amino acids. Trimming left V 4 bases short and J 7 bases short, with 26 bases between. Germline V gene sequence: CDR1 LGHNA, CDR2 YSLEER. CDR3 in DNA: TGCGCCAGCAGCCTACAACCCCCAGCAGCCTCCGGGGTTGAGCAGTACTTC. It specifies CASSLQPPAASGVEQYF.

This clonotype has only a few counts. The chain employs TRBV18 and TRBJ1-1; D gene ambiguous. Trimming removed 6 bases at V and 0 bases at J, with 11 bases between. This CDR3 is built from 14 residues. CDR1 and CDR2 from the germline V gene are KGHSH and LQKENI. The chain's CDR3 is CASSTNSLNTEAFF. The CDR3 DNA is TGTGCCAGCTCCACGAACAGTCTGAACACTGAAGCTTTCTTT.

The V call is TRBV29-1, the J call TRBJ2-7; the D is unclear. The V gene's germline CDR1 is SQVTM and CDR2 ANQGSEA. V was trimmed by 1 base and J by 2 bases, leaving 3 bases between them. The CDR3 runs 11 residues. The CDR3 sequence: CSVEAAYEQYF. In nucleotides, the CDR3 is TGCAGCGTTGAAGCGGCCTACGAGCAGTACTTC.

J is TRBJ2-1 and V is TRBV19, with D perhaps matching TRBD1 or TRBD2 (6 bases each). The CDR3 spans 17 residues. V was cut by 2 bases and J by 6 bases, with 20 bases left in between. The V gene's germline CDR1 is LNHDA and CDR2 SQIVND (reference sequence). The CDR3 coding sequence is TGTGCCAGTAGTATACACCAGGGACCACCGGGGGCCAATGAGCAGTTCTTC. It specifies CASSIHQGPPGANEQFF.

This clonotype occurred many times. V is TRBV7-9 and J is TRBJ2-3; 10 bases line up with TRBD2. The germline CDR1 and CDR2 sequences are SEHNR and FQNEAQ (reference sequence). The trim removed 4 bases at V and 5 bases at J, leaving 6 bases unmatched. This CDR3 has 15 amino acids. CDR3 region: CASSSLAGFGDTQYF. DNA of the CDR3: TGTGCCAGCAGCTCACTAGCGGGATTCGGAGATACGCAGTATTTT. The full variable domain, completed using reference TRBV7-9 and TRBJ2-3, is DTGVSQNPRHKITKRGQNVTFRCDPISEHNRLYWYRQTLGQGPEFLTYFQNEAQLEKSRLLSDRFSAERPKGSFSTLEIQRTEQGDSAMYLCASSSLAGFGDTQYFGPGTRLTVL.

This clonotype was counted between two and nine times. The chain employs TRBV25-1 and TRBJ2-3, with TRBD2 matching over 7 bases. This CDR3 region has 15 residues. Germline values: CDR1 MGHDK, CDR2 SYGVNS. Germline trimming cut 4 bases from V and 4 bases from J; bases unmatched to any gene: 8. The CDR3 reads CASSGAGRGADTQYF. CDR3 DNA: TGTGCCAGCAGTGGAGCGGGAAGGGGAGCAGATACGCAGTATTTT. The full variable domain, with the rest looked up from reference TRBV25-1 and TRBJ2-3, is EADIYQTPRYLVIGTGKKITLECSQTMGHDKMYWYQQDPGMELHLIHYSYGVNSTEKGDLSSESTVSRIRTEHFPLTLESARPSHTSQYLCASSGAGRGADTQYFGPGTRLTVL.

This clonotype was seen only a few times. The gene calls are TRBV5-1 and TRBJ1-2, with 7 bases aligning to TRBD1. V lost 4 bases to trimming and J lost 9 bases; unmatched junction nucleotides: 9. Germline CDR1 and CDR2: SGHRS and YFSETQ. The CDR3 is 13 residues long. The CDR3 bases are TGCGCCAGCAGCGAACAGGGGACTCCAAGCTACACCTTC. Amino acid sequence: CASSEQGTPSYTF. The full variable domain, rest sourced from reference TRBV5-1 and TRBJ1-2, is KAGVTQTPRYLIKTRGQQVTLSCSPISGHRSVSWYQQTPGQGLQFLFEYFSETQRNKGNFPGRFSGRQFSNSRSEMNVSTLELGDSALYLCASSEQGTPSYTFGSGTRLTVV.

This clonotype has just a few counts. This chain connects TRBV5-4 to TRBJ2-7, with 7 bases lining up with TRBD2. This CDR3 is built from 14 residues. The germline V gene has CDR1 SGHNT and CDR2 YYREEE (reference sequence). After removal of 6 bases from V and 1 base from J, the junction contained 7 bases not matched to a gene. The DNA of the CDR3 is TGTGCCAGCACCCAGCGGGACGGATCCTACGAGCAGTACTTC. It specifies CASTQRDGSYEQYF.

This chain joins TRBV10-3 and TRBJ2-7; maybe TRBD1 (6 bases). Germline CDR1 and CDR2: ENHRY and SYGVKD. The CDR3 loop spans 13 amino acids. The germline V and J ends were trimmed by 2 bases and 3 bases, with 8 bases remaining between them. The CDR3: CAISEGQLYEQYF. The CDR3 region has the DNA TGTGCCATCAGTGAGGGACAGCTCTACGAGCAGTACTTC.

This clonotype was observed at least ten times. In DNA form, the CDR3 reads TGCGCCAGCAGTTTACTAGAAAGAAGGTTCTTC. Protein product: CASSLLERRFF. The chain has TRBV5-1 and TRBJ2-1, with D perhaps TRBD2 (5 bases). From germline, CDR1 is SGHRS and CDR2 YFSETQ. V lost 5 bases to trimming and J lost 15 bases, with 15 bases between them. The CDR3 is 11 amino acids.

The CDR3 loop is CASSFTQAYEQYF. CDR3 nucleotides: TGTGCCAGCAGTTTCACCCAGGCGTACGAGCAGTACTTC. The gene calls are TRBV6-2 or TRBV6-3 and TRBJ2-7; D not certain. Germline CDR1 is MNHEY and CDR2 is SVGEGT. The CDR3 totals 13 residues. V shed 4 bases and J shed 4 bases, with 11 bases lying between them.

The genes are TRBV19 and TRBJ2-1, with a possible D match to TRBD1 (6 bases). The CDR3 covers 16 residues. The V end was cut by 6 bases, the J end by 0 bases, with 15 bases between. The germline V gene has CDR1 LNHDA and CDR2 SQIVND (reference sequence). The CDR3 region is CASRRPRGDSYNEQFF. CDR3 DNA: TGTGCCAGTAGGCGCCCCAGGGGAGACTCCTACAATGAGCAGTTCTTC.

The chain combines TRBV30 with TRBJ2-2, with 8 bases aligning to TRBD1. The germline V gene has CDR1 GTSNPN and CDR2 SVGIG (reference sequence). The V and J ends lost 5 bases and 6 bases, in that order; junction bases with no gene match: 2. CDR3 length equals 12 residues. The CDR3 protein is CAWLQGAGELFF. CDR3 DNA: TGTGCCTGGTTACAGGGGGCCGGGGAGCTGTTTTTT.

This clonotype was seen a handful of times. At one of its ends the junction is not consistent with the germline gene, which may arise from a read error. The V and J genes are TRBV20-1 and TRBJ2-5, with D possibly called TRBD1 or TRBD2 (6 bases each). CDR3 size: 12 residues. The germline CDR1 and CDR2 sequences are DFQATT and SNEGSKA (reference sequence). The DNA for the CDR3 is TGCAATGCTAGAGGGGGGCAAGAGACCCAGTACTTC. Translated, it gives CNARGGQETQYF.